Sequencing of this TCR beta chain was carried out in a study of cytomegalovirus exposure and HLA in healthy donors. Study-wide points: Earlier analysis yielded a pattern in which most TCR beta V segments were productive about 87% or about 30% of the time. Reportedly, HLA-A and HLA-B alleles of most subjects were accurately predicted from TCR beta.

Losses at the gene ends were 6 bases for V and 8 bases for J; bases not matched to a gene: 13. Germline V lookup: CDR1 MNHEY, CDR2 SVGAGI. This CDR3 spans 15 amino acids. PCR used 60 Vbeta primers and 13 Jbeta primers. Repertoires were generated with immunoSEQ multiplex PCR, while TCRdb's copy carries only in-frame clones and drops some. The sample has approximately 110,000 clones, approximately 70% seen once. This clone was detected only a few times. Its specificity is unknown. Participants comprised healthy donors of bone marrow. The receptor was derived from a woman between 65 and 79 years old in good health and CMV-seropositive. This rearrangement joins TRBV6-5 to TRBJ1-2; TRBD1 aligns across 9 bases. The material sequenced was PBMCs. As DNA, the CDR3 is TGTGCCAGCAGCTACGGGACAGGGCGATCGGGAGGCTACACCTTC. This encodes CASSYGTGRSGGYTF.